These 2 T cell receptor beta chains share one sample of origin, sequenced in a study of radiotherapy plus CTLA-4 blockade in lung cancer. Assay: immunoSEQ multiplex PCR; the TCRdb copy retains only in-frame clones and omits some. In the table there are 25,000 to 40,000 clones, roughly 71% of which are singletons. This material consisted of peripheral blood, taken from a patient treated with radiotherapy plus ipilimumab. Receptors were obtained from a human donor with non-small cell lung cancer whose response to radiotherapy plus ipilimumab could not be evaluated.

Only one count was recorded for this clone. The chain links TRBV7-9 to TRBJ1-2; D not resolved. This CDR3 has 12 amino acids. Trimming took off 3 bases at V and 8 bases at J, with 10 bases between the two ends. CDR1 and CDR2 from the germline V gene are SEHNR and FQNEAQ (reference sequence). Here the CDR3 reads CASSFNTRGYTF. In nucleotides, the CDR3 is TGTGCCAGCAGCTTCAATACACGAGGCTACACCTTC.

This clone was found once. V gene TRBV4-3 combines with J gene TRBJ1-2, with D unclear. V gave up 1 base and J gave up 4 bases, with 16 bases separating them. CDR1 is LGHNA and CDR2 is YSLEER in the germline V gene. The CDR3 has 16 residues. As DNA, the CDR3 is TGCGCCAGCAGCCAAGGTTTACGCGGGCTAGGCTATGGCTACACCTTC. Translated: CASSQGLRGLGYGYTF.